This T cell receptor beta chain was documented in a study of Ad26.COV2.S vaccination and SARS-CoV-2 variants. TCRdb's copy holds only in-frame clones and misses some; the assay was immunoSEQ multiplex PCR. The table records over 400,000 clones, about 90% of them present only once. About this clone: Other DNA sequences in the sample encode the same CDR3.

The V gene lost 3 bases and the J gene lost 2 bases, with 10 bases spanning the gap. Germline-derived CDR1 and CDR2 are SGHAT and FQNNGV. CDR3 length equals 14 residues. Treatment given: approximately 18 received Ad26.COV2.S at low or high dose, single or two shots; 5 received placebo; per-sample allocation not given. The samples date from day 63 after the first vaccine or placebo injection. The sample was peripheral blood, taken in a trial of Ad26.COV2.S vaccine versus placebo. The TCR sequence derives from a person between 18 and 59 years old who received the Ad26.COV2.S COVID-19 vaccine or a placebo. The chain is built from TRBV11-2 and TRBJ1-2, with a tentative D call TRBD1 (5 bases). CDR3 region: CASSFRTPNYGYTF. CDR3 bases: TGTGCCAGCAGCTTCAGGACACCGAACTATGGCTACACCTTC. Based on the CDR3 plus reference TRBV11-2 and TRBJ1-2, the full variable domain is EAGVAQSPRYKIIEKRQSVAFWCNPISGHATLYWYQQILGQGPKLLIQFQNNGVVDDSQLPKDRFSAERLKGVDSTLKIQPAKLEDSAVYLCASSFRTPNYGYTFGSGTRLTVV.